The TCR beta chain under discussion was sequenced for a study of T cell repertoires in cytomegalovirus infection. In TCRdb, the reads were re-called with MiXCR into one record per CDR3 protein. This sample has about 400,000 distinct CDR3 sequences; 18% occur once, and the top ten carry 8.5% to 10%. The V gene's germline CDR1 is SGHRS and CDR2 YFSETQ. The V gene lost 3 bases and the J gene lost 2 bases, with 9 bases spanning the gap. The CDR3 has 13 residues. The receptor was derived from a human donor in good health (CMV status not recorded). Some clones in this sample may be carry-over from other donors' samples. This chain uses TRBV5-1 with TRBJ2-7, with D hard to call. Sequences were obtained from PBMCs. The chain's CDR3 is CASSSDQAYEQYF. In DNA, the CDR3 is TGCGCCAGCAGCTCGGACCAGGCCTACGAGCAGTACTTC.